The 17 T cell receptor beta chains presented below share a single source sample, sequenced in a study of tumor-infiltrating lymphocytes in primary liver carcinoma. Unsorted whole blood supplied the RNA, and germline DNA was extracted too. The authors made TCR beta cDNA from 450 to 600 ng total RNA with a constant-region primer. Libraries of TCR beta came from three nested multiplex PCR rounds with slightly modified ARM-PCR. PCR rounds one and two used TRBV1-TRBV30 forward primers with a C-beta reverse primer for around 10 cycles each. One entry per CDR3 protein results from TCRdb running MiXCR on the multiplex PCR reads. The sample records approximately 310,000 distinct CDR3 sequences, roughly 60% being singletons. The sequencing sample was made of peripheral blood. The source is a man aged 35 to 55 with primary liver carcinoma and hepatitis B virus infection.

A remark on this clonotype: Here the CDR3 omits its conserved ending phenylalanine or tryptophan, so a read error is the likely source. CDR3 coding DNA: TGCAGCGTCGCGCCGACTAGTGGTACACAGTATCTT. Amino acid sequence: CSVAPTSGTQYL. The V and J genes are TRBV29-1 and TRBJ2-3; a possible D gene is TRBD2 (6 bases). The CDR3 is made up of 12 amino acids. V was shortened by 6 bases and J by 12 bases, with 19 bases between the two germline ends. Germline V gene data show CDR1 as SQVTM and CDR2 as ANQGSEA.

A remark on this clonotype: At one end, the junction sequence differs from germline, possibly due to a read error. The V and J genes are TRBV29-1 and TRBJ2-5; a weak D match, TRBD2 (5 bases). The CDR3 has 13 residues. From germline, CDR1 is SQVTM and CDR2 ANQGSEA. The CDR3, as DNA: TGCTGCGTTGAGTTAAGCCGGGGTGAGATCCAGTACTTC. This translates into CCVELSRGEIQYF.

In DNA form, the CDR3 reads TGTGCCAGCAGCTTGGGACAGGGGAAATACGAGCAGTACTTC. Protein product: CASSLGQGKYEQYF. The rearrangement uses TRBV5-4 and TRBJ2-7, with 8 positions matching TRBD1. With V trimmed by 0 bases and J by 4 bases, 3 bases remained unmatched. The CDR3 length is 14 residues. Germline CDR1 reads SGHNT; CDR2 reads YYREEE (reference sequence). Complete variable domain (other parts from reference TRBV5-4 and TRBJ2-7): ETGVTQSPTHLIKTRGQQVTLRCSSQSGHNTVSWYQQALGQGPQFIFQYYREEENGRGNFPPRFSGLQFPNYSSELNVNALELDDSALYLCASSLGQGKYEQYFGPGTRLTVT.

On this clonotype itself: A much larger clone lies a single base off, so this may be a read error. The CDR3 sequence: CASNVSRGNQPQHF. As DNA, the CDR3 is TGTGCCAGCAACGTAAGCCGGGGCAATCAGCCCCAGCATTTT. The rearrangement links TRBV6-1 to TRBJ1-5; D gene ambiguous. This CDR3 has 14 amino acids. Deletions cut 7 bases from V and 2 bases from J, with 12 bases between. Germline V gives CDR1 MNHNS, CDR2 SASEGT.

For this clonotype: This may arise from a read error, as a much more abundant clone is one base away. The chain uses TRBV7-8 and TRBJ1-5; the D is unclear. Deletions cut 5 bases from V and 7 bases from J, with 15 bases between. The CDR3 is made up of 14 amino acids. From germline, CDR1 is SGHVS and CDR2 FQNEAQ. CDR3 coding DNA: TGTGCCAGCAGCCCAACAAGGATCGGGCAGCCCCAGCATTTT. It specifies CASSPTRIGQPQHF.

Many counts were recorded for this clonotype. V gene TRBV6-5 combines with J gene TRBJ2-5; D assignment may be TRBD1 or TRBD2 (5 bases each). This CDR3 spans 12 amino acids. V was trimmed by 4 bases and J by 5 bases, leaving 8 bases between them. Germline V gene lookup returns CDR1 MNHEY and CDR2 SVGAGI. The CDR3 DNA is TGTGCCAGCAGTTCCGGGGACGAGACCCAGTACTTC. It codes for CASSSGDETQYF.

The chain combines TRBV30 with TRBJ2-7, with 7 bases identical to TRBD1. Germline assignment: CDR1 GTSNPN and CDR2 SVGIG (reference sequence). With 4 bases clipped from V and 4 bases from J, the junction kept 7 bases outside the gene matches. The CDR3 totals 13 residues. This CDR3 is CAWTGTDEYEQYF. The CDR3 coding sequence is TGTGCCTGGACCGGGACAGACGAATACGAGCAGTACTTC. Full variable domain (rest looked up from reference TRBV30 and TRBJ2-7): SQTIHQWPATLVQPVGSPLSLECTVEGTSNPNLYWYRQAAGRGLQLLFYSVGIGQISSEVPQNLSASRPQDRQFILSSKKLLLSDSGFYLCAWTGTDEYEQYFGPGTRLTVT.

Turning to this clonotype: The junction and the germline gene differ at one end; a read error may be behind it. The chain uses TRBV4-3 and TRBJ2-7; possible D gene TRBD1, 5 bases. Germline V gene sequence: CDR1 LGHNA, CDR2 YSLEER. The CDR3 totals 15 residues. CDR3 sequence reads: CASSQGAVDELEQYF. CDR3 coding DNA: TGTGCCAGCAGCCAAGGGGCAGTGGACGAGCTCGAGCAGTACTTC.

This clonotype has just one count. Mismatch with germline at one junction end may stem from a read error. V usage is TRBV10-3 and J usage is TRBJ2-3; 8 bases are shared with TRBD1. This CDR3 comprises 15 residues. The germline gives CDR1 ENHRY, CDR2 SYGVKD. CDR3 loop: CAISGTGTGTHTQYF. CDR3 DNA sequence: TGTGCCATCAGTGGTACGGGGACAGGCACACATACGCAATATTTT.

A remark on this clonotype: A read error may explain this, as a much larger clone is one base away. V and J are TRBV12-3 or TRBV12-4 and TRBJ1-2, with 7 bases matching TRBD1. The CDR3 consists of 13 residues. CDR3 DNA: TGTGCCAGCAGGTATGGGACAGACTATAGCTACACCTTC. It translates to CASRYGTDYSYTF.

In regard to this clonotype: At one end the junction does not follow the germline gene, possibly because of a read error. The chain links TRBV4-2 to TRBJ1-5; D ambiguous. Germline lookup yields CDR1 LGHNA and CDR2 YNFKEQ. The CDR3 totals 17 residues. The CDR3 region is CASSQATASYCNQSQHF. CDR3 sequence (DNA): TGTGCCAGCAGCCAAGCAACAGCCTCCTATTGCAATCAGTCCCAGCATTTT.

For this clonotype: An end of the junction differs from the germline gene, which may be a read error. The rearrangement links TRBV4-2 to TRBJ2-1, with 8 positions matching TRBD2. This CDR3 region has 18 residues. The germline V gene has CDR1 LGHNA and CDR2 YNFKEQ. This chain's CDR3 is CASSHFSGMTFSYKEQFF. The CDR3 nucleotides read TGTGCCAGCAGCCACTTTAGCGGGATGACTTTCTCCTACAAAGAGCAGTTCTTC.

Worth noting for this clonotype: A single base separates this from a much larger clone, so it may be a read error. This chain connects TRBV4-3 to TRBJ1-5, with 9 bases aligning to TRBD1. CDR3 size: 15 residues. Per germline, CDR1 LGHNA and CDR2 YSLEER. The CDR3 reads CAGSQPDRGNQPQHF. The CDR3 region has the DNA TGCGCCGGCAGCCAGCCAGACAGGGGGAATCAGCCCCAGCATTTT.

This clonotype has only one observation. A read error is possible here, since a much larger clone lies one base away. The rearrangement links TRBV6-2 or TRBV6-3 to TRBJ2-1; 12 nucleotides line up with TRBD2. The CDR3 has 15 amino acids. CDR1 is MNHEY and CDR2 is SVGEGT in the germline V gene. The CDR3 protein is CASSFRLAGAGEKFF. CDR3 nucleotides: TGTGCCAGCAGCTTCCGACTAGCGGGAGCCGGTGAGAAGTTCTTC.

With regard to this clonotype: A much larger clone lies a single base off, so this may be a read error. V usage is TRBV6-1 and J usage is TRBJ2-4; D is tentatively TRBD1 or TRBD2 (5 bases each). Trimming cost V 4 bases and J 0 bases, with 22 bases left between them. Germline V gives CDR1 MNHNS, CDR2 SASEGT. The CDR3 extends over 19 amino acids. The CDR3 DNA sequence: TGTGCCAGCAGTGGGCTCGGGACGGGATTCGAACTAGCCAAAAACATTCAGTACTTC. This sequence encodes CASSGLGTGFELAKNIQYF.

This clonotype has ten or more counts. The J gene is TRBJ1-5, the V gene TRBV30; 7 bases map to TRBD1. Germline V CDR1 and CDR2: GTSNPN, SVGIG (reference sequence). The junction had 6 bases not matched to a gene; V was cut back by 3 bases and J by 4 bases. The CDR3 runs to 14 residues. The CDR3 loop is CAWRGQGGNQPQHF. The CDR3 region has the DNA TGTGCCTGGAGGGGGCAGGGGGGAAATCAGCCCCAGCATTTT.

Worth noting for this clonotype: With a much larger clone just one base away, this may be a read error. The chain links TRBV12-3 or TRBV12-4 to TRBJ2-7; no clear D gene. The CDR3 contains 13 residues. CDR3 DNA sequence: TGTGCCAGCAGTTTGGTCGGCGGCTACGTGCAGTACTTC. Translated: CASSLVGGYVQYF.